This T cell receptor beta chain was recorded in a study of blood T cell repertoires in COVID-19. Study information: The origin of the acute and convalescent COVID-19 samples was the United States, Italy and Spain.

Profiling relied on immunoSEQ multiplex PCR, and the TCRdb table lists in-frame clones only, not all of them. The table shows about 210,000 clones, with roughly 80% occurring only once. V lost 6 bases, J lost 5 bases, and 15 bases lay in between. Per germline, CDR1 KGHDR and CDR2 SFDVKD. This CDR3 has 14 amino acids. The gene calls are TRBV24-1 and TRBJ2-5; D is possibly TRBD2 (7 bases). This receptor was taken from a woman aged 70 to 79 with acute or convalescent COVID-19. The sequencing sample was made of peripheral blood. CDR3 coding DNA: TGTGCCACCAGTTTCGGGGGGCGGGGTGAGACCCAGTACTTC. Amino acid sequence: CATSFGGRGETQYF.